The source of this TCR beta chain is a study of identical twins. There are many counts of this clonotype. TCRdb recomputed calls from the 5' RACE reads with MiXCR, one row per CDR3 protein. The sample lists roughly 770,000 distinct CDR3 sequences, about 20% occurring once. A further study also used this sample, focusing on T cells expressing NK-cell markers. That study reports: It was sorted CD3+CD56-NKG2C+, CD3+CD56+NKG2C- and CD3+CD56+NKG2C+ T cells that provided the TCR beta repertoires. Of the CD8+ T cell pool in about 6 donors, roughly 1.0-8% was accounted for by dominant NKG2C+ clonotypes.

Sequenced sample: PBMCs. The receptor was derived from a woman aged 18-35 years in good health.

The CDR3, as DNA: TGTGCCAGCTCCCGGACACAGTCTACTAGCACAGATACGCAGTATTTT. Its protein is CASSRTQSTSTDTQYF. This chain links TRBV18 with TRBJ2-3; D possibly corresponds to TRBD1 (5 bases). Germline V gene lookup returns CDR1 KGHSH and CDR2 LQKENI. This CDR3 is 16 amino acids long. The V and J ends lost 6 bases and 0 bases respectively, with 16 bases between them.